The rows below give T cell receptor beta chains drawn from one sample of a study of T cells after yellow fever vaccination. From the 5' RACE reads, TCRdb called clonotypes with MiXCR, one entry per CDR3 protein. The sample carries about 300,000 distinct CDR3 sequences, under 9% recorded once. The specimen comprised CD4+ T cells sorted from PBMCs, sampled 5 days after the yellow fever booster vaccination. The receptors here all came from a man between 18 and 29 years old who received the YFV17D yellow fever vaccine. The CDR3 runs from the conserved cysteine through the conserved F or W. A D gene is named only where the DNA matches it firmly. Clone size, where shown, is once, few, many, or a class for clones that have expanded.

CDR3 protein	CDR3 DNA	V gene	J gene	D gene	clone size
CASSLFRGNAYNEQFF	TGTGCCAGCAGCTTGTTCAGGGGGAACGCCTACAATGAGCAGTTCTTC	TRBV5-8	TRBJ2-1	TRBD1	few
CASSEGTGPAETQYF	TGTGCCAGCAGCGAAGGGACAGGGCCGGCCGAGACCCAGTACTTC	TRBV9	TRBJ2-5	TRBD1	few
CASRDGSSQETQYF	TGCGCCAGCAGGGATGGGTCTAGTCAAGAGACCCAGTACTTC	TRBV5-1	TRBJ2-5	-	-
CASSFLGVTEAFF	TGTGCCAGCAGTTTCTTAGGGGTAACTGAAGCTTTCTTT	TRBV12-3/TRBV12-4	TRBJ1-1	-	-
CASSHPVLTNEKLFF	TGCGCCAGCAGCCACCCCGTGTTGACCAATGAAAAACTGTTTTTT	TRBV4-1	TRBJ1-4	-	-
CASSYSGQSYGYTF	TGTGCCAGCAGTTACTCGGGGCAGTCCTATGGCTACACCTTC	TRBV6-6	TRBJ1-2	-	many
CASSPTGQGTDTQYF	TGCGCCAGCAGCCCCACGGGACAGGGCACAGATACGCAGTATTTT	TRBV5-1	TRBJ2-3	TRBD1	-
CATAWDRATDTQYF	TGTGCCACCGCATGGGACAGGGCTACAGATACGCAGTATTTT	TRBV10-3	TRBJ2-3	TRBD1	few
CASSGGQGTSSYNEQFF	TGTGCCAGCAGTGGGGGACAAGGGACGAGCTCCTACAATGAGCAGTTCTTC	TRBV12-3/TRBV12-4	TRBJ2-1	-	few
CASREQGPLTSYNEQFF	TGTGCCAGCAGAGAACAGGGCCCCCTCACATCCTACAATGAGCAGTTCTTC	TRBV5-4	TRBJ2-1	-	few
CASSFMGQGVLTTTGELFF	TGTGCCAGCAGCTTCATGGGACAGGGAGTCTTAACGACCACCGGGGAGCTGTTTTTT	TRBV7-2	TRBJ2-2	TRBD1	-
CASRGGGTLALYEQYF	TGTGCCAGCAGGGGGGGCGGGACACTCGCCCTCTACGAGCAGTACTTC	TRBV12-3/TRBV12-4	TRBJ2-7	-	-
CASSLALRDTEAFF	TGTGCCAGCAGTTTAGCGCTTAGGGACACTGAAGCTTTCTTT	TRBV12-3/TRBV12-4	TRBJ1-1	-	few
CASSRGAVGYTF	TGTGCCAGCAGCCGGGGCGCGGTCGGCTACACCTTC	TRBV9	TRBJ1-2	-	many
CASSRRTSGEETQYF	TGCGCCAGCAGCCGTAGGACTAGCGGGGAGGAGACCCAGTACTTC	TRBV5-1	TRBJ2-5	TRBD2	few
CASSLYQRQETQYF	TGTGCCAGCAGTTTGTACCAGAGACAAGAGACCCAGTACTTC	TRBV28	TRBJ2-5	-	-
CASSQGVSSGNTIYF	TGTGCCAGCAGCCAAGGCGTGAGCTCTGGAAACACCATATATTTT	TRBV4-2	TRBJ1-3	-	many
CAWRRTYEQFF	TGTGCCTGGAGACGAACCTATGAGCAGTTCTTC	TRBV30	TRBJ2-1	-	-
CASRLLSDTDTQYF	TGTGCCAGCAGGCTGTTATCGGACACAGATACGCAGTATTTT	TRBV6-1	TRBJ2-3	-	few
CASSLATAANQPQHF	TGTGCCAGCAGCTTAGCGACAGCCGCTAATCAGCCCCAGCATTTT	TRBV7-2	TRBJ1-5	-	few
CASVWDRSDYTF	TGTGCCAGCGTCTGGGACAGGTCGGACTACACCTTC	TRBV6-1	TRBJ1-2	TRBD1	-
CSVGEGNQPQHF	TGCAGCGTTGGAGAGGGCAATCAGCCCCAGCATTTT	TRBV29-1	TRBJ1-5	-	few
CASSYGPGRVSYGYTF	TGTGCCAGCAGTTACGGGCCGGGGCGGGTGAGCTATGGCTACACCTTC	TRBV6-5	TRBJ1-2	-	-
CASSRQGSEETQYF	TGTGCCAGCTCAAGGCAAGGGAGTGAGGAGACCCAGTACTTC	TRBV18	TRBJ2-5	-	-
CASSEKGARGANVLTF	TGTGCCAGCAGTGAAAAGGGGGCGAGGGGGGCCAACGTCCTGACTTTC	TRBV2	TRBJ2-6	TRBD1	few
CASSPAASGAGYTF	TGTGCCAGCAGCCCAGCTGCCTCAGGTGCTGGCTACACCTTC	TRBV7-2	TRBJ1-2	-	-
CASSDLLRGLGYTF	TGTGCCAGCAGTGACCTTCTCAGGGGATTAGGCTACACCTTC	TRBV6-5	TRBJ1-2	-	few
CASSSDRMNTEAFF	TGCGCCAGCAGCTCGGACAGAATGAACACTGAAGCTTTCTTT	TRBV5-1	TRBJ1-1	-	many
CASSYLDTLTEAFF	TGTGCCAGCAGTTATCTCGACACCCTCACGGAGGCTTTCTTT	TRBV6-2/TRBV6-3	TRBJ1-1	-	-
CASSLALNSNQPQHF	TGTGCCAGCAGCTTAGCTCTGAATAGCAATCAGCCCCAGCATTTT	TRBV7-2	TRBJ1-5	-	many
CASSVVLAGGPDTQYF	TGTGCCAGCAGCGTAGTGCTAGCGGGGGGGCCAGATACGCAGTATTTT	TRBV9	TRBJ2-3	TRBD2	-
CASSPSGGGNEKLFF	TGTGCCAGCAGCCCCTCGGGCGGGGGTAATGAAAAACTGTTTTTT	TRBV6-6	TRBJ1-4	-	few
CASSSPLAGGETQYF	TGTGCCAGCAGCTCGCCACTAGCGGGGGGAGAGACCCAGTACTTC	TRBV7-2	TRBJ2-5	TRBD2	many
CASSIDRGSESAGELFF	TGTGCCAGTAGTATAGATCGGGGCAGTGAATCTGCCGGGGAGCTGTTTTTT	TRBV19	TRBJ2-2	-	few
CASSFRRGGWGDTQYF	TGTGCCAGCAGTTTTCGGCGTGGGGGCTGGGGAGATACGCAGTATTTT	TRBV12-3/TRBV12-4	TRBJ2-3	-	few
CASSPDRVREQYF	TGCGCCAGCAGCCCGGACAGGGTACGCGAGCAGTACTTC	TRBV5-1	TRBJ2-7	TRBD1	few
CASSLAGTVYSYTF	TGTGCCAGCAGTTTAGCGGGGACCGTCTATAGCTACACCTTC	TRBV27	TRBJ1-2	-	few
CASADRTVYYGYTF	TGTGCCAGCGCGGACCGGACGGTGTACTATGGCTACACCTTC	TRBV28	TRBJ1-2	-	many
CASSFRGWGNQPQHF	TGTGCCAGCAGTTTCAGGGGTTGGGGCAATCAGCCCCAGCATTTT	TRBV12-3/TRBV12-4	TRBJ1-5	-	many
CASSLGSRNTIYF	TGTGCCAGCAGCTTGGGGTCGAGGAACACCATATATTTT	TRBV11-2	TRBJ1-3	-	many
CASSLLGGRDEQYF	TGTGCCAGCAGCCTACTTGGGGGGCGTGACGAGCAGTACTTC	TRBV12-3/TRBV12-4	TRBJ2-7	-	-
CASSSPGAGTGELFF	TGTGCCAGCAGCTCTCCAGGGGCGGGGACCGGGGAGCTGTTTTTT	TRBV7-3	TRBJ2-2	-	few
CASSQGVFYGYTF	TGTGCCAGCAGCCAAGGGGTTTTTTATGGCTACACCTTC	TRBV6-5	TRBJ1-2	-	-
CSARSSGTGWDSPLHF	TGCAGTGCTAGATCCTCAGGGACGGGTTGGGATTCACCCCTCCACTTT	TRBV20-1	TRBJ1-6	-	few
CASSGSAGEETQYF	TGCGCCAGCTCAGGGTCGGCGGGGGAAGAGACCCAGTACTTC	TRBV5-1	TRBJ2-5	TRBD2	many
CASSLAGRSDEKLFF	TGTGCCAGCAGCTTAGCGGGGCGCTCGGATGAAAAACTGTTTTTT	TRBV7-2	TRBJ1-4	-	many
CASSGGQGNTEAFF	TGTGCCAGCAGTGGGGGTCAAGGGAACACTGAAGCTTTCTTT	TRBV6-5	TRBJ1-1	-	-
CASSSDRGDNEQFF	TGTGCCAGCAGTTCGGACAGGGGGGACAATGAGCAGTTCTTC	TRBV28	TRBJ2-1	TRBD1	few
CASSLPGQQFF	TGTGCCAGCAGCTTACCGGGACAGCAGTTCTTC	TRBV7-2	TRBJ2-1	-	few
CASRRQAEGTQYF	TGTGCCAGCAGACGACAGGCCGAGGGGACCCAGTACTTC	TRBV25-1	TRBJ2-5	-	many
CASSQDYQASTDTQYF	TGCGCCAGCAGCCAAGATTATCAGGCTAGCACAGATACGCAGTATTTT	TRBV4-3	TRBJ2-3	-	many
CASSPLPFSTYSNQPQHF	TGTGCCAGCAGTCCGCTTCCCTTCAGTACCTATAGCAATCAGCCCCAGCATTTT	TRBV27	TRBJ1-5	-	few
CASSFAGAHLNEKLFF	TGTGCCAGCAGCTTCGCAGGGGCTCACCTTAATGAAAAACTGTTTTTT	TRBV7-2	TRBJ1-4	-	few
CASSPRGTYQETQYF	TGTGCCAGCAGTCCGCGGGGAACGTACCAAGAGACCCAGTACTTC	TRBV12-3/TRBV12-4	TRBJ2-5	-	few
CASRSAKGRGGELFF	TGCGCCAGCAGATCGGCCAAGGGCCGTGGCGGGGAGCTGTTTTTT	TRBV5-1	TRBJ2-2	-	many
CASSYQDSEAF	TGTGCCAGCAGTTACCAAGACAGTGAGGCCTTC	TRBV6-6	TRBJ1-2	-	few
CAIRGARANEKLFF	TGTGCCATCAGAGGGGCGCGAGCTAATGAAAAACTGTTTTTT	TRBV10-3	TRBJ1-4	-	few
CASRNPYRNYGYTF	TGCGCCAGCAGGAATCCCTACAGGAACTATGGCTACACCTTC	TRBV4-1	TRBJ1-2	-	many
CASSKDGYTDTQYF	TGCGCCAGCAGCAAGGACGGATACACAGATACGCAGTATTTT	TRBV5-1	TRBJ2-3	-	many